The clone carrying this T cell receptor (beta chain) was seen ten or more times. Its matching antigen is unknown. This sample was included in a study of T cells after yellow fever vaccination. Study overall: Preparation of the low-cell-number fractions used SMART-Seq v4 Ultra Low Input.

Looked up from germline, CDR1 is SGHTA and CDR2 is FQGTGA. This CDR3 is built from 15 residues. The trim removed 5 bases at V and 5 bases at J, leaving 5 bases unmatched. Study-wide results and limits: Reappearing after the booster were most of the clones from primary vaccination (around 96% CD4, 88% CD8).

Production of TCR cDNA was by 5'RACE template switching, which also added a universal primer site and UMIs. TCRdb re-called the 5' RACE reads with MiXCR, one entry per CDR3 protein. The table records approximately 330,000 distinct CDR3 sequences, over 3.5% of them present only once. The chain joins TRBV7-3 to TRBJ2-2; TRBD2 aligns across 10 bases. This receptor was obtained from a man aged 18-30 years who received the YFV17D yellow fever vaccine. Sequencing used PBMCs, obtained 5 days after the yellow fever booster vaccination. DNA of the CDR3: TGTGCCAGCAGCGAAGCGGGGGGGAGTACCGGGGAGCTGTTTTTT. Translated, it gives CASSEAGGSTGELFF.